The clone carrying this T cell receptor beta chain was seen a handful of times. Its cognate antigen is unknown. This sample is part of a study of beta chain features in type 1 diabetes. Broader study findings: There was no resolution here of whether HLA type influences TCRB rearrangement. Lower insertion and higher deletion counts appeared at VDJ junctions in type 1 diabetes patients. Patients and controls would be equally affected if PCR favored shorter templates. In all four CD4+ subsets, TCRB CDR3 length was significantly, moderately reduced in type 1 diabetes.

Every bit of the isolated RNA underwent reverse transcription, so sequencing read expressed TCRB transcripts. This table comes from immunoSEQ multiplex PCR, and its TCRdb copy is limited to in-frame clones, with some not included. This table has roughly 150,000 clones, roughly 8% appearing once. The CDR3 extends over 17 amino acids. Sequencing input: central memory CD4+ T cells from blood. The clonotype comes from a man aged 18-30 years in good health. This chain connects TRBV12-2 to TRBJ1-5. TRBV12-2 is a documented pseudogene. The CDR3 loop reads CASRLEAGKKSNQPQHF. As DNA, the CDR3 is TGTGCAAGTCGCTTAGAAGCCGGGAAAAAGAGCAATCAGCCCCAGCATTTT.